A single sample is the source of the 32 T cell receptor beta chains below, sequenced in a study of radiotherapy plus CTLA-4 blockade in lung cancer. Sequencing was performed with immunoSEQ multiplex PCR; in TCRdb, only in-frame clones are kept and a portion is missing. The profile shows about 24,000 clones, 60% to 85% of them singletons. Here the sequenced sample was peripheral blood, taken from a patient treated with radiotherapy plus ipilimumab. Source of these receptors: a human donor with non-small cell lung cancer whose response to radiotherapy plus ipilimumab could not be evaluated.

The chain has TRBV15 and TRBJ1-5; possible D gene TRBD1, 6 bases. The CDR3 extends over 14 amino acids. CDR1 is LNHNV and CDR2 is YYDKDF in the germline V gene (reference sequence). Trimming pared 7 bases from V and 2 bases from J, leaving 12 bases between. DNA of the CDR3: TGTGCCACCACCCAGGGGACGCGCAATCAGCCCCAGCATTTT. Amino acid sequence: CATTQGTRNQPQHF.

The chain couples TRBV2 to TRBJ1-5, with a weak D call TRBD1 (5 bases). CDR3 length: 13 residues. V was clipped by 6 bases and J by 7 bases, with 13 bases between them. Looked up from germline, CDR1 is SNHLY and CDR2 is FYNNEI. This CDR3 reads CASSLTGEQPQHF. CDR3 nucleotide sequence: TGTGCCAGCAGCTTAACAGGAGAACAGCCCCAGCATTTT.

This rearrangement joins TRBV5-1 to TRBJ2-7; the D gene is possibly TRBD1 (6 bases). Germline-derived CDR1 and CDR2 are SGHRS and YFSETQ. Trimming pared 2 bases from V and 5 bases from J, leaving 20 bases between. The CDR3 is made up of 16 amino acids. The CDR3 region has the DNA TGCGCCAGCAGCTTCGAACAGGGCCCTTGGGGTAACGAGCAGTACTTC. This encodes CASSFEQGPWGNEQYF.

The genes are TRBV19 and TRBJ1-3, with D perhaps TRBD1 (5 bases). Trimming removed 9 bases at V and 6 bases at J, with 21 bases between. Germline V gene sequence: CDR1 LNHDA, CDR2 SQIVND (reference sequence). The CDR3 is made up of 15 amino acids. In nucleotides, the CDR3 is TGTGCCAGCTCCTACAGGTTACAAGACCAAAACACCATATATTTT. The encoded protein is CASSYRLQDQNTIYF.

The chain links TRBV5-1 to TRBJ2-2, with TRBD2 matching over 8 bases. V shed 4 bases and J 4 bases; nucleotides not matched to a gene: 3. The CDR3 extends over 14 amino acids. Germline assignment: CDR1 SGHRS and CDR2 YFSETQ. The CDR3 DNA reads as TGCGCCAGCAGCCGGACTAGCTCCACCGGGGAGCTGTTTTTT. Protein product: CASSRTSSTGELFF.

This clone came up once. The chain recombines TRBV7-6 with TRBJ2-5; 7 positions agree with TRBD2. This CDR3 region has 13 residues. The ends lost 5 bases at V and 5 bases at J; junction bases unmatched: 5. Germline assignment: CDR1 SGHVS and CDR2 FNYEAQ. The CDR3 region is CASSELASETQYF. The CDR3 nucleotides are TGTGCCAGCAGCGAACTAGCGTCCGAGACCCAGTACTTC.

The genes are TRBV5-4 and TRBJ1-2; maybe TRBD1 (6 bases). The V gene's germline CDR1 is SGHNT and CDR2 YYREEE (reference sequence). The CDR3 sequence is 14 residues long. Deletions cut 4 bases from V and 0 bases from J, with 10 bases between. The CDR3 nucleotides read TGTGCCAGCAGCGGGACACCTTCTAACTATGGCTACACCTTC. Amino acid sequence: CASSGTPSNYGYTF.

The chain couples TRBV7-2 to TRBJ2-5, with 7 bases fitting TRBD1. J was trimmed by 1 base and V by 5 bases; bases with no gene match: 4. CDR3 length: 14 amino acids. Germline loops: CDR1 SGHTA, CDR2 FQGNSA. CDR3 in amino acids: CASSDTGAQETQYF. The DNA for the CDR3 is TGTGCCAGCAGCGATACAGGGGCCCAAGAGACCCAGTACTTC.

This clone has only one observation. The CDR3 is CASRDDYRVQETQYF. Here the CDR3 DNA reads TGTGCCAGCAGGGATGACTACAGGGTCCAAGAGACCCAGTACTTC. This chain uses TRBV6-5 with TRBJ2-5; tentatively, D is TRBD1 (6 bases). From germline, CDR1 is MNHEY and CDR2 SVGAGI. The CDR3 loop spans 15 amino acids. The V and J ends lost 6 bases and 1 base respectively, with 15 bases between them.

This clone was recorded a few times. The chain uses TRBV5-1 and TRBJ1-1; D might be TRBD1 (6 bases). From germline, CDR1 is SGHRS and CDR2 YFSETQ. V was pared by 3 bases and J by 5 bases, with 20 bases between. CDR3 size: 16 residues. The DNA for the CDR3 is TGCGCCAGCAGCTCCGGACAGATGAGCGGGGGAACTGAAGCTTTCTTT. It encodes CASSSGQMSGGTEAFF.

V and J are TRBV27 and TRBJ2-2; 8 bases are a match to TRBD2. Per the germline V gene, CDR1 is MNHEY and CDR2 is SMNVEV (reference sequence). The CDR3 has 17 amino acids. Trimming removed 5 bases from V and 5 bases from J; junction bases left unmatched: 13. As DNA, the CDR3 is TGTGCCAGCAGTGGGGGGGAGGGACTAGGATATACCGGGGAGCTGTTTTTT. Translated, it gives CASSGGEGLGYTGELFF.

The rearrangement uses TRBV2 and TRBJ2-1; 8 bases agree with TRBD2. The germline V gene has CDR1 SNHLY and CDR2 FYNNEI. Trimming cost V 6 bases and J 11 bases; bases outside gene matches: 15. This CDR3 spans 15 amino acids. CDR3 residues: CASRSSGSKLAKQFF. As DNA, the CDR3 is TGTGCCAGCAGGAGCAGCGGGAGTAAGCTGGCGAAGCAGTTCTTC.

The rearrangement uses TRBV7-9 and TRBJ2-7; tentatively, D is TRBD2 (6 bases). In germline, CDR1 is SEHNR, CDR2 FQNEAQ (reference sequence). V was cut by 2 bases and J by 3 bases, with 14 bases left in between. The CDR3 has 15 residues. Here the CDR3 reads CASSLFGGSGYEQYF. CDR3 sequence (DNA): TGTGCCAGCAGCTTATTTGGAGGGAGTGGCTACGAGCAGTACTTC.

The CDR3 coding sequence is TGTGCCAGCAGTTACGGCCGGACAACCTACGAGCAGTACTTC. Its translation is CASSYGRTTYEQYF. The chain is built from TRBV6-5 and TRBJ2-7; tentative D call: TRBD1 (5 bases). The CDR3 length is 14 residues. CDR1 MNHEY and CDR2 SVGAGI come from the germline V gene. V gave up 2 bases and J gave up 2 bases, with 10 bases separating them.

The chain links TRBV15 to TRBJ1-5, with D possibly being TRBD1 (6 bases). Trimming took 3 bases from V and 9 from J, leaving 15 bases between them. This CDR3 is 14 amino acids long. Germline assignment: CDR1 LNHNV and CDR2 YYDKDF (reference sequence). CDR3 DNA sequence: TGTGCCACCAGCAGGACAGGCCAGGGAGTGCCCCAGCATTTT. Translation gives CATSRTGQGVPQHF.

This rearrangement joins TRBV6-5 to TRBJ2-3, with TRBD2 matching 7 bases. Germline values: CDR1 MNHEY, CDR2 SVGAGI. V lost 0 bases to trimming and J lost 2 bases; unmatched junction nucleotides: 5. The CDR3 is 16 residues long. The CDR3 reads CASSYSGLVVTDTQYF. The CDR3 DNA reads TGTGCCAGCAGTTACTCTGGACTAGTGGTCACAGATACGCAGTATTTT.

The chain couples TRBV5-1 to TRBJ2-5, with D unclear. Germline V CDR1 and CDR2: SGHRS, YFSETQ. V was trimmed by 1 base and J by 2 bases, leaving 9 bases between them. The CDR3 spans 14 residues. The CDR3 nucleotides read TGCGCCAGCAGCTTGATTGACACTCAAGAGACCCAGTACTTC. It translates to CASSLIDTQETQYF.

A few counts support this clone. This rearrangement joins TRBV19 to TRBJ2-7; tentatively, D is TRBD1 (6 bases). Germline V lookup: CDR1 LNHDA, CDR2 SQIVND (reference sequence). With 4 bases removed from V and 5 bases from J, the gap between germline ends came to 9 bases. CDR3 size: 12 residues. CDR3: CASSTRGNEQYF. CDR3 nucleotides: TGTGCCAGTAGTACCAGGGGAAACGAGCAGTACTTC.

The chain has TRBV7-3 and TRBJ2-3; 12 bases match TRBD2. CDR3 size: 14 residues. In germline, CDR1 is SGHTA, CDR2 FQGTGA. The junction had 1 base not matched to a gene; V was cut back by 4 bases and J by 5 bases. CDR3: CASSSGLAGDTQYF. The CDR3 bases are TGTGCCAGCAGCTCGGGACTAGCGGGAGATACGCAGTATTTT.

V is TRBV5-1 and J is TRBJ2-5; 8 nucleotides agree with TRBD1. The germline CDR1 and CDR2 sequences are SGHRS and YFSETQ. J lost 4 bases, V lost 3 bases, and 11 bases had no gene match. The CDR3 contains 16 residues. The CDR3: CASSSGQGNIGETQYF. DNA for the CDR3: TGCGCCAGCAGCTCCGGACAGGGCAACATTGGAGAGACCCAGTACTTC.

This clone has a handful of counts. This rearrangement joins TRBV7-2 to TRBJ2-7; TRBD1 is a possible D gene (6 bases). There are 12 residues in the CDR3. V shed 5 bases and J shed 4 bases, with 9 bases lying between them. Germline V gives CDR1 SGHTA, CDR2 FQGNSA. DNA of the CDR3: TGTGCCAGCAGCCCAGACAGGTACGAGCAGTACTTC. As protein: CASSPDRYEQYF.

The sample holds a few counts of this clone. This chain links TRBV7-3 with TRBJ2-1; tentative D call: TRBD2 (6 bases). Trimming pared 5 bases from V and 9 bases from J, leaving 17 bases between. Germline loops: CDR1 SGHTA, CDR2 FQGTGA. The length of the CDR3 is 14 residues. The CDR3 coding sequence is TGTGCCAGCAGCATCACGGGTAGGGAGGCTGAGCAGTTCTTC. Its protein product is CASSITGREAEQFF.

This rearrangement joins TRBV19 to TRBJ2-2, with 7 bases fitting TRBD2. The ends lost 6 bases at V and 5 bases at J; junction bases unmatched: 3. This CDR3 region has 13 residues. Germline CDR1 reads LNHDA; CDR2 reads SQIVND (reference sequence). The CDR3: CASSGRITGELFF. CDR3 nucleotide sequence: TGTGCCAGTAGCGGGAGGATAACCGGGGAGCTGTTTTTT.

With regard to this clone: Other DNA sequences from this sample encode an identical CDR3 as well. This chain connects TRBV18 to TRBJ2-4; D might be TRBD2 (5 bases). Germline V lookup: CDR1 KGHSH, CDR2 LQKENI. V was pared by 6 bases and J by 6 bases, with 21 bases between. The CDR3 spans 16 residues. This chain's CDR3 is CASSSDPRGNGNIQYF. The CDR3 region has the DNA TGTGCCAGCTCCTCGGACCCGCGAGGGAACGGAAACATTCAGTACTTC. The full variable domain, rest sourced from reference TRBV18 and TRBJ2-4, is NAGVMQNPRHLVRRRGQEARLRCSPMKGHSHVYWYRQLPEEGLKFMVYLQKENIIDESGMPKERFSAEFPKEGPSILRIQQVVRGDSAAYFCASSSDPRGNGNIQYFGAGTRLSVL.

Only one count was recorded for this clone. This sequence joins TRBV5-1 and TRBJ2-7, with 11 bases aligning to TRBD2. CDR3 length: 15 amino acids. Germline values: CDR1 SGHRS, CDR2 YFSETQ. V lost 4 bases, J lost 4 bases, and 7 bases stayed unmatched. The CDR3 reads CASSLTGTSGYEQYF. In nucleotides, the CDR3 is TGCGCCAGCAGCCTTACCGGGACTAGCGGTTACGAGCAGTACTTC.

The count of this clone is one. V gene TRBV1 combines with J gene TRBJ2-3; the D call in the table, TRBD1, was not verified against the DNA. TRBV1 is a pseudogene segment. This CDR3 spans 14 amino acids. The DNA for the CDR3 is TGCACCAGCAGCAAACAGGCGTCCACAGATACGCAGTATTTT. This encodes CTSSKQASTDTQYF.

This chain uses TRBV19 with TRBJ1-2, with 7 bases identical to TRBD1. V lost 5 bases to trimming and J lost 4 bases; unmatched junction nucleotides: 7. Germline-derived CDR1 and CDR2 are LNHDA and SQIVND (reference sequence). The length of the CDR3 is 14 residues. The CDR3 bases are TGTGCCAGTAGTGTAATCGGGACAGCCTATGGCTACACCTTC. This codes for CASSVIGTAYGYTF.

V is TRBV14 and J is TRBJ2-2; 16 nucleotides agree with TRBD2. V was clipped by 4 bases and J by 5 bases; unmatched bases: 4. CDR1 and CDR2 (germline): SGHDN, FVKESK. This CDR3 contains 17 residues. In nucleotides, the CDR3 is TGTGCCAGCAGCCCGGGACTAGCGGGAGGGCCGACCGGGGAGCTGTTTTTT. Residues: CASSPGLAGGPTGELFF.

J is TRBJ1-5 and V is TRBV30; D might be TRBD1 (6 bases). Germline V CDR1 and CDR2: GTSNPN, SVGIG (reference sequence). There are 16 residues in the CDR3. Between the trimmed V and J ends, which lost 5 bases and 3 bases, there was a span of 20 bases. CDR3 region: CAWDYPGTIFNQPQHF. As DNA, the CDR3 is TGTGCCTGGGATTATCCCGGGACAATTTTCAATCAGCCCCAGCATTTT.

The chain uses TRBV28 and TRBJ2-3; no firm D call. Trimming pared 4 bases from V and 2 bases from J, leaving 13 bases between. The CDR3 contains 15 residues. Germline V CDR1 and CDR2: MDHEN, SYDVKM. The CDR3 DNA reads TGTGCCAGCAGTTCCCCCCCCAGTCACACAGATACGCAGTATTTT. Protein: CASSSPPSHTDTQYF.

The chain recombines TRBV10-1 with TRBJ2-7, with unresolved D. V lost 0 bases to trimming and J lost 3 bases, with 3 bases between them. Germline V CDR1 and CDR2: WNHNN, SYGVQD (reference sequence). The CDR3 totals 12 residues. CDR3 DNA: TGCGCCAGCAGTGAGTCGAGCTACGAGCAGTACTTC. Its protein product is CASSESSYEQYF.

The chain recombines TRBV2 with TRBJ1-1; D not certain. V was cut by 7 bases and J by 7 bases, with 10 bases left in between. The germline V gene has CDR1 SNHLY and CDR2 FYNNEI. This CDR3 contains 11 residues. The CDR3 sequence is CASIWAVEAFF. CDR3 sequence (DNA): TGTGCCAGCATTTGGGCCGTTGAAGCTTTCTTT.